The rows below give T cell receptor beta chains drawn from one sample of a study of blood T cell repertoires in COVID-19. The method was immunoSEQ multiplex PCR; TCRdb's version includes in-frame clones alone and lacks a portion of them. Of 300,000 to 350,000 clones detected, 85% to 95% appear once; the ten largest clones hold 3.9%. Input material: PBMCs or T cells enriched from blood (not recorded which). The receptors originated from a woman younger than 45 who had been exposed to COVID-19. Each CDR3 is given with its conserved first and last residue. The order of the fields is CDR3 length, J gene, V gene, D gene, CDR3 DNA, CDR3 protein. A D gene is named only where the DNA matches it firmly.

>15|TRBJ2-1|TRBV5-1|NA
TGCGCCAGCAGCTTGAGGACAGCAGGGGACAATGAGCAGTTCTTC
CASSLRTAGDNEQFF
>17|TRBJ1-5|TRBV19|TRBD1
TGTGCCAGTAGTATCCCTACGGACAGGGTCCACAATCAGCCCCAGCATTTT
CASSIPTDRVHNQPQHF
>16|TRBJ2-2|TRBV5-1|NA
TGCGCCAGCAGCTTGGCGGCAGGCAGTAACACCGGGGAGCTGTTTTTT
CASSLAAGSNTGELFF
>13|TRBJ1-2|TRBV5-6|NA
TGTGCCAGCAGCTTAGAGGGAAGCTATGGCTACACCTTC
CASSLEGSYGYTF
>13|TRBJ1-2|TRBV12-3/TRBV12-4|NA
TGTGCCAGCAGTTTAGGAGGTAGGGGGTACTACACCTTC
CASSLGGRGYYTF
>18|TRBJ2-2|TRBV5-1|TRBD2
TGCGCCAGCAGCTTGAAACTAGCGGGTAACTCGAACACCGGGGAGCTGTTTTTT
CASSLKLAGNSNTGELFF
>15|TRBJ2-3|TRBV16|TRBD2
TGTGCCAGCAGCCAACGGAGCGGGGGTACAGATACGCAGTATTTT
CASSQRSGGTDTQYF
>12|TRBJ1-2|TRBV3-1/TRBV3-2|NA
TGTGCCAGCAGCCCTAGGGGGTATGGCTACACCTTC
CASSPRGYGYTF
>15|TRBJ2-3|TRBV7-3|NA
TGTGCCAGCAGCTTAAAGGGGCCGGGCACAGATACGCAGTATTTT
CASSLKGPGTDTQYF
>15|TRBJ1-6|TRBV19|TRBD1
TGTGCCAGTAGTCGCGCGACAGGGGTTGATTCACCCCTCCACTTT
CASSRATGVDSPLHF
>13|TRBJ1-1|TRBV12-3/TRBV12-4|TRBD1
TGTGCCAGCAGTTACACCCGGGACAGGGGAGCTTTCTTT
CASSYTRDRGAFF
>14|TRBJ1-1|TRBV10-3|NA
TGTGCCATCAGTGAGTCTAACAGGGCGGAAGAAGCTTTCTTT
CAISESNRAEEAFF
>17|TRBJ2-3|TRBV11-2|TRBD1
TGTGCCAGCAGCTTAGATGACGACAGGGTTAGCACAGATACGCAGTATTTT
CASSLDDDRVSTDTQYF
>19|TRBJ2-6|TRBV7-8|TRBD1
TGTGCCAGCACCGAAACCCAAGGGACAGGGGGCTCTGGGGCCAACGTCCTGACTTTC
CASTETQGTGGSGANVLTF
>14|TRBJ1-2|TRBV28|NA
TGTGCCAGCAGTTTAATCGGCAGGGACTATGGCTACACCTTC
CASSLIGRDYGYTF
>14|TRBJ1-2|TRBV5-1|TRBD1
TGCGCCAGCAGGGAAGGGACAGGGGGCTCTGGCTACACCTTC
CASREGTGGSGYTF
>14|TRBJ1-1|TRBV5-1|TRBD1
TGCGCCAGCAGCGGACACAGGGGTGACACTGAAGCTTTCTTT
CASSGHRGDTEAFF
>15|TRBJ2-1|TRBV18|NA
TGTGCCAGCTCACCACGTGGGCAGGTTTACAATGAGCAGTTCTTC
CASSPRGQVYNEQFF
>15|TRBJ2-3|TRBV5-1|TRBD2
TGCGCCAGCAGCTTCGAAACGGGGGGGCGAGATACGCAGTATTTT
CASSFETGGRDTQYF
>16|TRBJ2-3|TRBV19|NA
TGTGCCAGTAGTTCAAAGGGCCGGGACTCCACAGATACGCAGTATTTT
CASSSKGRDSTDTQYF
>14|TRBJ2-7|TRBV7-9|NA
TGTGCCAGCAGCTCCAGGACAGTGGAGGACGAGCAGTACTTC
CASSSRTVEDEQYF
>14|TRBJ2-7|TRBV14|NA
TGTGCCAGCAGCTTCCATGGGCCACCCTACGAGCAGTACTTC
CASSFHGPPYEQYF